The rows below give T cell receptor beta chains drawn from one sample of a study of CD8 T cells in Susac syndrome. TCRdb called the immunoSEQ multiplex PCR reads again in MiXCR, with one record for every CDR3 protein. The profile shows fewer than 250,000 distinct CDR3 sequences, approximately 93% of them singletons. The sample was CD4+ T cells from PBMCs. These receptors all come from a human donor in good health. Each CDR3 is given with its conserved first and last residue.

cdr3_aa: CASSQEIDRDYGYTF; j_call: TRBJ1-2; v_call: TRBV3-1; cdr3_length: 15
cdr3_aa: CASSLIRTVTQPQHF; j_call: TRBJ1-5; v_call: TRBV28; cdr3_length: 15
cdr3_aa: CASRLSRGQTNEQFF; j_call: TRBJ2-1; v_call: TRBV7-2; cdr3_length: 15
cdr3_aa: CASSPETGGMNTEAFF; j_call: TRBJ1-1; v_call: TRBV3-1; cdr3_length: 16
cdr3_aa: CASSPRAVSNQPQHF; j_call: TRBJ1-5; v_call: TRBV14; cdr3_length: 15
cdr3_aa: CSARGRGAPYEQYF; j_call: TRBJ2-7; v_call: TRBV20-1; cdr3_length: 14
cdr3_aa: CASSEGTANEAFF; j_call: TRBJ1-1; v_call: TRBV25-1; cdr3_length: 13
cdr3_aa: CAWSLGFNSNQPQHF; j_call: TRBJ1-5; v_call: TRBV30; cdr3_length: 15
cdr3_aa: CASSRVVSGTANTGELFF; j_call: TRBJ2-2; v_call: TRBV19; cdr3_length: 18
cdr3_aa: CASSGLAAFNEQFF; j_call: TRBJ2-1; v_call: TRBV2; cdr3_length: 14
cdr3_aa: CASSFSQAGQPQHF; j_call: TRBJ1-5; v_call: TRBV6-1; cdr3_length: 14
cdr3_aa: CASQPFSDSLSNYGYTF; j_call: TRBJ1-2; v_call: TRBV4-1; cdr3_length: 17
cdr3_aa: CASSSRARGDNEQFF; j_call: TRBJ2-1; v_call: TRBV7-9; cdr3_length: 15
cdr3_aa: CASSQEKPLDSLSGELFF; j_call: TRBJ2-2; v_call: TRBV4-2; cdr3_length: 18
cdr3_aa: CAISALGTAYNEQFF; j_call: TRBJ2-1; v_call: TRBV10-3; cdr3_length: 15
cdr3_aa: CATSDLHGQGVNEQFF; j_call: TRBJ2-1; v_call: TRBV24-1; cdr3_length: 16
cdr3_aa: CASTVETSGGETQYF; j_call: TRBJ2-5; v_call: TRBV12-3/TRBV12-4; cdr3_length: 15
cdr3_aa: CASSRGDRGRRPGELFF; j_call: TRBJ2-2; v_call: TRBV7-6; cdr3_length: 17
cdr3_aa: CASSLGLAYEQFF; j_call: TRBJ2-1; v_call: TRBV7-2; cdr3_length: 13
cdr3_aa: CASSAGGLSSYNEQFF; j_call: TRBJ2-1; v_call: TRBV5-1; cdr3_length: 16
cdr3_aa: CSAGQNTGELFF; j_call: TRBJ2-2; v_call: TRBV29-1; cdr3_length: 12
cdr3_aa: CASSRLGQGETQYF; j_call: TRBJ2-5; v_call: TRBV5-4; cdr3_length: 14
cdr3_aa: CASNHRGAEAFF; j_call: TRBJ1-1; v_call: TRBV12-3/TRBV12-4; cdr3_length: 12
cdr3_aa: CASTSFGTGGDEQYF; j_call: TRBJ2-7; v_call: TRBV27; cdr3_length: 15
cdr3_aa: CASTTGYDIQYF; j_call: TRBJ2-4; v_call: TRBV6-2/TRBV6-3; cdr3_length: 12
cdr3_aa: CASSLDRVYGYTF; j_call: TRBJ1-2; v_call: TRBV7-3; cdr3_length: 13
cdr3_aa: CASSLVQWQETQYF; j_call: TRBJ2-5; v_call: TRBV7-2; cdr3_length: 14
cdr3_aa: CASSGTGLYEQYF; j_call: TRBJ2-7; v_call: TRBV5-1; cdr3_length: 13
cdr3_aa: CASSLLGTQYF; j_call: TRBJ2-5; v_call: TRBV7-2; cdr3_length: 11
cdr3_aa: CASTDVGGINEQFF; j_call: TRBJ2-1; v_call: TRBV19; cdr3_length: 14
cdr3_aa: CASSVDPSGGATETQYF; j_call: TRBJ2-5; v_call: TRBV9; cdr3_length: 17
cdr3_aa: CASSQSTANTEAFF; j_call: TRBJ1-1; v_call: TRBV4-2; cdr3_length: 14
cdr3_aa: CASSRDSGYRSPLHF; j_call: TRBJ1-6; v_call: TRBV5-1; cdr3_length: 15
cdr3_aa: CSATPGTGYGYTF; j_call: TRBJ1-2; v_call: TRBV29-1; cdr3_length: 13
cdr3_aa: CASSGGGLNTEAFF; j_call: TRBJ1-1; v_call: TRBV5-1; cdr3_length: 14
cdr3_aa: CASSLRAGGLTDTQYF; j_call: TRBJ2-3; v_call: TRBV5-6; cdr3_length: 16
cdr3_aa: CASRPTGATYGYTF; j_call: TRBJ1-2; v_call: TRBV5-1; cdr3_length: 14
cdr3_aa: CSARDVGRGSAYEQYF; j_call: TRBJ2-7; v_call: TRBV20-1; cdr3_length: 16
cdr3_aa: CSVVSAARAFF; j_call: TRBJ1-1; v_call: TRBV29-1; cdr3_length: 11
cdr3_aa: CASSYFLGLSPLHF; j_call: TRBJ1-6; v_call: TRBV6-2/TRBV6-3; cdr3_length: 14
cdr3_aa: CASSSRPGDEAFF; j_call: TRBJ1-1; v_call: TRBV5-6; cdr3_length: 13
cdr3_aa: CASSLFLEGEQFF; j_call: TRBJ2-1; v_call: TRBV12-3/TRBV12-4; cdr3_length: 13
cdr3_aa: CASSLPGLAGGANNEQFF; j_call: TRBJ2-1; v_call: TRBV7-9; cdr3_length: 18
cdr3_aa: CASSGGQPKQPQHF; j_call: TRBJ1-5; v_call: TRBV2; cdr3_length: 14
cdr3_aa: CASSLVKWYKSGGQGDYEQYF; j_call: TRBJ2-7; v_call: TRBV13; cdr3_length: 21
cdr3_aa: CASSPHTGNNYGYTF; j_call: TRBJ1-2; v_call: TRBV4-1; cdr3_length: 15
cdr3_aa: CAISESSNEQFF; j_call: TRBJ2-1; v_call: TRBV10-3; cdr3_length: 12
cdr3_aa: CASSLDANTGELFF; j_call: TRBJ2-2; v_call: TRBV5-4; cdr3_length: 14
cdr3_aa: CASTSGPSNTGELFF; j_call: TRBJ2-2; v_call: TRBV19; cdr3_length: 15
cdr3_aa: CASSIGTTGGNSPLHF; j_call: TRBJ1-6; v_call: TRBV19; cdr3_length: 16
cdr3_aa: CASSTQPGQFAYF; j_call: TRBJ2-7; v_call: TRBV19; cdr3_length: 13
cdr3_aa: CATSFGQEETQYF; j_call: TRBJ2-5; v_call: TRBV15; cdr3_length: 13
cdr3_aa: CASSRRGGSSYEQYF; j_call: TRBJ2-7; v_call: TRBV5-1; cdr3_length: 15
cdr3_aa: CSGRGVGGMNTEAFF; j_call: TRBJ1-1; v_call: TRBV29-1; cdr3_length: 15
cdr3_aa: CSVEKDSLSGNTIYF; j_call: TRBJ1-3; v_call: TRBV29-1; cdr3_length: 15